The clone carrying this T cell receptor (beta chain) was recorded only once. Sequencing was performed with immunoSEQ multiplex PCR; in TCRdb, only in-frame clones are kept and a portion is missing. The sample records hundreds of thousands of clones, approximately 95% being singletons. The data originate from a study of shared clonotypes between healthy human individuals. Terminally differentiated effector memory CD45RA+ cells were left out of the naive CD8 fraction, which was CD45RO-negative and positively selected for CCR7. The V gene lost 1 base and the J gene lost 2 bases, with 6 bases spanning the gap. Germline V lookup: CDR1 MNHEY, CDR2 SMNVEV (reference sequence). CDR3 length: 14 residues.

The origin of this receptor is a woman aged 25 to 39 in good health. The sequenced sample consisted of naive CD8+ T cells sorted from blood. The chain has TRBV27 and TRBJ1-3; D remains ambiguous. The CDR3 DNA reads TGTGCCAGCAGTTTATACGGGGCTGGAAACACCATATATTTT. Its protein product is CASSLYGAGNTIYF.